This T cell receptor (beta chain) was recorded in a study of T cells after yellow fever vaccination. Germline CDR1 is SGHTA and CDR2 is FQGNSA. Trimming removed 5 bases at V and 6 bases at J, with 11 bases between. CDR3 size: 13 residues. TCRdb analysed the 5' RACE reads with MiXCR anew, one entry per CDR3 protein. The sample has approximately 550,000 distinct CDR3 sequences; about 14% are singletons. The receptor's source is a man younger than 40 who received the YFV17D yellow fever vaccine. This sequence joins TRBV7-2 and TRBJ1-5; D remains unclear. The specimen was PBMCs, collected on the day of the yellow fever booster vaccination. The CDR3 sequence: CASSPQEGQPQHF. The CDR3 bases are TGTGCCAGCAGCCCCCAAGAGGGTCAGCCCCAGCATTTT.